These 9 T cell receptor beta chains came from one sample sequenced in a study of blood T cell repertoires in COVID-19. The method was immunoSEQ multiplex PCR; TCRdb's version includes in-frame clones alone and lacks a portion of them. The sample contains about 97,000 clones, about 90% of which appear only once. Sequencing was carried out using peripheral blood. All receptors derive from a man aged 50 to 60 with COVID-19, enrolled during active disease.

This chain uses TRBV5-1 with TRBJ2-5, with D maybe TRBD1 (6 bases). Trimming cost V 2 bases and J 2 bases, with 10 bases left between them. CDR3 size: 14 residues. Looked up from germline, CDR1 is SGHRS and CDR2 is YFSETQ. The CDR3 loop reads CASSLQGSQETQYF. The CDR3 nucleotides are TGCGCCAGCAGCTTACAGGGATCTCAAGAGACCCAGTACTTC.

The rearrangement joins TRBV6-5 to TRBJ2-7; 12 bases are a match to TRBD2. Germline-derived CDR1 and CDR2 are MNHEY and SVGAGI. The CDR3 has 16 amino acids. Trimming cost V 0 bases and J 3 bases; bases outside gene matches: 3. The CDR3, as DNA: TGTGCCAGCAGTTACTCGACTAGCGGGGGCTACTACGAGCAGTACTTC. Translating it yields CASSYSTSGGYYEQYF.

The CDR3 here is CASSPRSVGNTGELFF. In DNA form, the CDR3 reads TGTGCCAGCAGCCCCAGGTCGGTGGGGAACACCGGGGAGCTGTTTTTT. The V gene is TRBV7-2, the J gene TRBJ2-2; D call uncertain. V was clipped by 5 bases and J by 1 base, with 14 bases between them. The germline gives CDR1 SGHTA, CDR2 FQGNSA. The CDR3 totals 16 residues.

The rearrangement joins TRBV5-5 to TRBJ1-3, with D unresolved. Germline lookup yields CDR1 SGHKS and CDR2 YYEKEE (reference sequence). The CDR3 sequence is 13 residues long. Trimming left V 3 bases short and J 0 bases short, with 4 bases between. In DNA form, the CDR3 reads TGTGCCAGCAGCTACAACTCTGGAAACACCATATATTTT. The encoded protein is CASSYNSGNTIYF.

V usage is TRBV18 and J usage is TRBJ1-5; TRBD1 matches at 8 bases. The trim removed 0 bases at V and 1 base at J, leaving 2 bases unmatched. CDR1 is KGHSH and CDR2 is LQKENI in the germline V gene. The CDR3 sequence is 16 residues long. CDR3 amino acids: CASSPPGQGSNQPQHF. The CDR3 nucleotides read TGTGCCAGCTCACCACCCGGACAGGGCAGCAATCAGCCCCAGCATTTT.

This clone was counted once. V gene TRBV27 combines with J gene TRBJ1-5; a weak D match, TRBD1 (6 bases). CDR1 is MNHEY, CDR2 SMNVEV, per germline (reference sequence). This CDR3 has 17 amino acids. V gave up 2 bases and J gave up 6 bases, with 20 bases separating them. The CDR3 loop is CASSLTPPHRVGQPQHF. The DNA of the CDR3 is TGTGCCAGCAGTTTAACCCCCCCTCACAGGGTCGGTCAGCCCCAGCATTTT.

A single count supports this clone. The chain joins TRBV5-1 to TRBJ2-2; the D gene is possibly TRBD2 (6 bases). Germline assignment: CDR1 SGHRS and CDR2 YFSETQ. The length of the CDR3 is 15 residues. Trimming stripped 5 bases from V and 2 bases from J, with 13 bases between. CDR3 nucleotides: TGCGCCAGCAGACCCGGCGGGGAAAACACCGGGGAGCTGTTTTTT. Its translation: CASRPGGENTGELFF.

The V and J genes are TRBV28 and TRBJ1-1, with D perhaps matching TRBD1 (6 bases). Germline-derived CDR1 and CDR2 are MDHEN and SYDVKM. Trimming cost V 1 base and J 1 base, with 16 bases left between them. The CDR3 is 17 amino acids. This chain's CDR3 is CASSLFAGVRSNTEAFF. As DNA, the CDR3 is TGTGCCAGCAGTTTATTTGCAGGGGTAAGGTCGAACACTGAAGCTTTCTTT.

The rearrangement links TRBV7-9 to TRBJ2-3; tentative D call: TRBD1 (5 bases). V lost 2 bases and J 2 bases, leaving 8 bases between the germline ends. This CDR3 has 14 amino acids. The germline V gene has CDR1 SEHNR and CDR2 FQNEAQ (reference sequence). The DNA of the CDR3 is TGTGCCAGCAGCTTAAAACAGGACACAGATACGCAGTATTTT. Translating it yields CASSLKQDTDTQYF.